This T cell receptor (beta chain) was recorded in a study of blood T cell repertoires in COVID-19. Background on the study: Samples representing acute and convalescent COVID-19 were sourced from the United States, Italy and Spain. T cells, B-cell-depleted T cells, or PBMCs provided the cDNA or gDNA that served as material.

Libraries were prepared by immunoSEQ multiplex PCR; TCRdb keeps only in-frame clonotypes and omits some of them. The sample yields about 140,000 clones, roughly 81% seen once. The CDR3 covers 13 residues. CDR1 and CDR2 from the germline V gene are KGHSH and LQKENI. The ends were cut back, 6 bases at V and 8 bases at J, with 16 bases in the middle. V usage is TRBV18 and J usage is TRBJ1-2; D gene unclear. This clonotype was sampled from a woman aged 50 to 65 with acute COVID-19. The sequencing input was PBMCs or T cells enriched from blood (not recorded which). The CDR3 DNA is TGTGCCAGCTCCCTCCAGGATACCGAAGGCTACACCTTC. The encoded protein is CASSLQDTEGYTF.